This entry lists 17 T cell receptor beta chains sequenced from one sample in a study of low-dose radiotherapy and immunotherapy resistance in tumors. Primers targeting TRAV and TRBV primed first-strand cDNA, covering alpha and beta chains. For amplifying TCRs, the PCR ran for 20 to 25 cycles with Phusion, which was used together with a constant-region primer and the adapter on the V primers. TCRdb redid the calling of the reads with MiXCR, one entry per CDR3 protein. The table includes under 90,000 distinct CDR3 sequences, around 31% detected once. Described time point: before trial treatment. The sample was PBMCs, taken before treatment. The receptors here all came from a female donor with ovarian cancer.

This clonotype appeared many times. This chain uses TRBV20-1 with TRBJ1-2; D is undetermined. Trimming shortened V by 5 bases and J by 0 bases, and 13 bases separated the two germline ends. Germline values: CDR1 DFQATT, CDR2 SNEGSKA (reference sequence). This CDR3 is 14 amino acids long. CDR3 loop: CSAAPPGPNYGYTF. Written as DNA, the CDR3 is TGCAGTGCTGCACCGCCAGGTCCTAACTATGGCTACACCTTC.

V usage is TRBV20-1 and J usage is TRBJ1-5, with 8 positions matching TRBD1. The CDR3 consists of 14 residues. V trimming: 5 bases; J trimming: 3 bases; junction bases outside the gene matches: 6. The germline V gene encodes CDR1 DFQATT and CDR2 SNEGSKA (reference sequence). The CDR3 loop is CSARPGQANQPQHF. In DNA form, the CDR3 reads TGCAGTGCTCGGCCGGGACAGGCCAATCAGCCCCAGCATTTT.

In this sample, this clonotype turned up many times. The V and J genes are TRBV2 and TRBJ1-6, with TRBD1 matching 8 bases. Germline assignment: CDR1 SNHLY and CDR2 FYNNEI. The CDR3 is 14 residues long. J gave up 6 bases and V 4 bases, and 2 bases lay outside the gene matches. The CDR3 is CASSGTGRNSPLHF. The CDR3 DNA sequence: TGTGCCAGCAGTGGGACAGGGCGTAATTCACCCCTCCACTTT.

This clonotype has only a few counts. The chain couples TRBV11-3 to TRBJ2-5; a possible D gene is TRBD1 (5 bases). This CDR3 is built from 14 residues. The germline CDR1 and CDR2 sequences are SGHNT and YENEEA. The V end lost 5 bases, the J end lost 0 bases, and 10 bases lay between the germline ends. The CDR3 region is CASSAGPNQETQYF. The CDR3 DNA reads TGTGCCAGCAGCGCAGGGCCTAACCAAGAGACCCAGTACTTC.

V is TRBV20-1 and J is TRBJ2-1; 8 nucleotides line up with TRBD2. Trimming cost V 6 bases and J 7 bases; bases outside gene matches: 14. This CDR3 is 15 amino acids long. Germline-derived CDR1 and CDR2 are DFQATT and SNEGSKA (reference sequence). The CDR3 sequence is CSAPPPAGAFNEQFF. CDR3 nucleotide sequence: TGCAGTGCCCCGCCCCCAGCGGGAGCATTTAATGAGCAGTTCTTC.

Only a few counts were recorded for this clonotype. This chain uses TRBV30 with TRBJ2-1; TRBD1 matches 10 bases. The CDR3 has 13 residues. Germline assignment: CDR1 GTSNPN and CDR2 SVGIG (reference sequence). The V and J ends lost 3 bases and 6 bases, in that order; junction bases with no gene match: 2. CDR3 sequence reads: CAWRGTGVNEQFF. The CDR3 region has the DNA TGTGCCTGGAGGGGGACAGGGGTCAATGAGCAGTTCTTC.

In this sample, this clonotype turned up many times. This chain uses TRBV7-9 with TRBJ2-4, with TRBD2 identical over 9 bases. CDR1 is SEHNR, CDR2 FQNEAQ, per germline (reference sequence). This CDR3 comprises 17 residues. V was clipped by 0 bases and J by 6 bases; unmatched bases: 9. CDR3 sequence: CASSLAWREGLGNIQYF. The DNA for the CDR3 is TGTGCCAGCAGCTTAGCTTGGCGGGAGGGCTTAGGAAACATTCAGTACTTC.

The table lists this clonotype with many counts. This CDR3 reads CASSPWRGSPGHSYEQYF. CDR3 nucleotides: TGTGCCAGCAGCCCTTGGAGGGGATCCCCGGGACACTCCTACGAGCAGTACTTC. The chain is built from TRBV7-9 and TRBJ2-7, with D perhaps given as TRBD1 or TRBD2 (6 bases each). The CDR3 extends over 18 amino acids. From germline, CDR1 is SEHNR and CDR2 FQNEAQ (reference sequence). V lost 5 bases, J lost 0 bases, and 23 bases lay in between.

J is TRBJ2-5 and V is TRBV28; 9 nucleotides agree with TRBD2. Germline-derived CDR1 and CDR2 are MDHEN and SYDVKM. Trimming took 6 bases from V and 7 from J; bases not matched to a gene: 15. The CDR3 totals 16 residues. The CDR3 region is CASSFSGSAPRRTQYF. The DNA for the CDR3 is TGTGCCAGCAGCTTTAGCGGGAGTGCCCCCCGGAGGACCCAGTACTTC.

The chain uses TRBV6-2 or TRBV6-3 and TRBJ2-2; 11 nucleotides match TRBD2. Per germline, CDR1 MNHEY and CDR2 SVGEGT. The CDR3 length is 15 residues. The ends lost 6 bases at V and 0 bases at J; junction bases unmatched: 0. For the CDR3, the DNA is TGTGCCAGCAGGGGACTAGCGGCGAACACCGGGGAGCTGTTTTTT. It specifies CASRGLAANTGELFF.

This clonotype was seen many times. The CDR3 is CASSLDNYGYTF. The CDR3 DNA reads TGCGCCAGCAGCTTGGACAACTATGGCTACACCTTC. The chain combines TRBV5-1 with TRBJ1-2; no firm D call. This CDR3 contains 12 residues. The germline V and J ends were trimmed by 0 bases and 2 bases, with 2 bases remaining between them. CDR1 SGHRS and CDR2 YFSETQ come from the germline V gene.

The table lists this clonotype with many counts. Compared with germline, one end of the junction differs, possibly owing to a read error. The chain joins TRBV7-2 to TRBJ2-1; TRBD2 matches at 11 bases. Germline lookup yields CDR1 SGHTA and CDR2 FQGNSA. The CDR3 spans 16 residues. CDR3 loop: CASSIASGGLYNEQFF. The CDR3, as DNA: TGTGCCAGCAGCATAGCTAGCGGGGGGCTTTACAATGAGCAGTTCTTC.

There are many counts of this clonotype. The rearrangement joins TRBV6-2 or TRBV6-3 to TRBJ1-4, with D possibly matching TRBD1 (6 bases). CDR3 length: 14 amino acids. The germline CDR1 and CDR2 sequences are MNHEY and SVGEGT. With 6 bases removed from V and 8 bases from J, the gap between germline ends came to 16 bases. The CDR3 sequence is CASSPGDKWEKLFF. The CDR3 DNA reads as TGTGCCAGCAGCCCAGGGGATAAGTGGGAAAAACTGTTTTTT.

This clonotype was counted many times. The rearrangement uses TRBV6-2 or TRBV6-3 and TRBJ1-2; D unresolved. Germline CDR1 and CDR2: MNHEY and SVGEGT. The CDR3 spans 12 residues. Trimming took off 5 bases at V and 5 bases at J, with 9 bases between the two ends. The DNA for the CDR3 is TGTGCCAGCAGTGAGACATTGTATGGCTACACCTTC. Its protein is CASSETLYGYTF.

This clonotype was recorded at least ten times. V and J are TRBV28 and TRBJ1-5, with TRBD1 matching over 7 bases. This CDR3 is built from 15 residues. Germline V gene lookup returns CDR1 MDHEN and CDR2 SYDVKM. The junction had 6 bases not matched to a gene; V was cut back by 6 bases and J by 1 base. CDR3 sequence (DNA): TGTGCCAGCAGGGAGACAGGGCGGAGCAATCAGCCCCAGCATTTT. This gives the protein CASRETGRSNQPQHF.

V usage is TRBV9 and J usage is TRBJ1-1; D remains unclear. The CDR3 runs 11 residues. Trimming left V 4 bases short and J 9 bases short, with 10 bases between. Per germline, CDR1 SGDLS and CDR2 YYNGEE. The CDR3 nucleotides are TGTGCCAGCAGCCAAGAAGGAAAAGCTTTCTTT. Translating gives CASSQEGKAFF.

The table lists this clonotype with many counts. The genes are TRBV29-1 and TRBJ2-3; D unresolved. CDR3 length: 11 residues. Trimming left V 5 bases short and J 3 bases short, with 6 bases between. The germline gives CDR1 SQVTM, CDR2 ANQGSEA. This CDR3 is CSVWSTDTQYF. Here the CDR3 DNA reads TGCAGCGTTTGGAGTACAGATACGCAGTATTTT.